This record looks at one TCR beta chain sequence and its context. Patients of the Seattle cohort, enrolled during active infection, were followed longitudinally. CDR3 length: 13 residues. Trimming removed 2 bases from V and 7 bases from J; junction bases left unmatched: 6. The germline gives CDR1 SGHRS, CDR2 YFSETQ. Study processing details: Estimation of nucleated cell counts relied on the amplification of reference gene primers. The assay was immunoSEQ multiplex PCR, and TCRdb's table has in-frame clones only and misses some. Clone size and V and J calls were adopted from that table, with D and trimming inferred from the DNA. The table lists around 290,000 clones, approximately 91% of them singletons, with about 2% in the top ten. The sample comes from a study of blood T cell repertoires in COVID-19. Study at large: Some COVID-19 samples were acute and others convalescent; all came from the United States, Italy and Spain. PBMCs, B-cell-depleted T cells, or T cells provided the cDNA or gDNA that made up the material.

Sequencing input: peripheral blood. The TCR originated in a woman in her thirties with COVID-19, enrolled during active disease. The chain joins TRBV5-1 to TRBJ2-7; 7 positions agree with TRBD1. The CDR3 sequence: CASSFRDSGEQYF. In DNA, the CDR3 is TGCGCCAGCAGCTTCCGGGACAGTGGAGAGCAGTACTTC. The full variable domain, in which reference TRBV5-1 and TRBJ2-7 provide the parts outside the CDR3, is KAGVTQTPRYLIKTRGQQVTLSCSPISGHRSVSWYQQTPGQGLQFLFEYFSETQRNKGNFPGRFSGRQFSNSRSEMNVSTLELGDSALYLCASSFRDSGEQYFGPGTRLTVT.